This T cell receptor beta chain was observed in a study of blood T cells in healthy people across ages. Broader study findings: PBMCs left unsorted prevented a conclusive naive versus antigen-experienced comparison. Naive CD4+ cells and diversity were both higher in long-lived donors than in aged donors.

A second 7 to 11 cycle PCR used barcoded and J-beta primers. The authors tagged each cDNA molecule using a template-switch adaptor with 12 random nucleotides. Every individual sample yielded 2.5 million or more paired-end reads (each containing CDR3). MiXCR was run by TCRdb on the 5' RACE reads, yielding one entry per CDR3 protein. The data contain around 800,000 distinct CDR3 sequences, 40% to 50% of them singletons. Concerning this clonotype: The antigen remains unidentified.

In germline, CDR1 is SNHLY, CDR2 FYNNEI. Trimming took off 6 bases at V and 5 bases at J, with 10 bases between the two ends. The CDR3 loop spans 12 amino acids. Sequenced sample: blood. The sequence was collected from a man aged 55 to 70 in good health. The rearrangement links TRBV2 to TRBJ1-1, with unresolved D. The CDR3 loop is CASRPRRTEAFF. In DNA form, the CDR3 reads TGTGCCAGCAGGCCCAGGCGGACTGAAGCTTTCTTT.